This TCR beta chain was obtained from a study of T-cell memory formation after mild COVID-19 (dated by TCRdb to 2020 to 2023). Background for the entire study: TCR sequence clusters from the two donors were largely donor specific. In a couple of donors, T-cell clones that expanded and contracted after mild COVID-19 were tracked by sequencing TCRalpha and TCRbeta repertoires over time. The cohort was made up of two young adult volunteers, one female and one male, who were previously healthy.

Here is what the overall study found, with its caveats: Some responding clones were found in pre-infection memory, which suggests that pre-existing cross-reactive memory T cells took part in the SARS-CoV-2 response. Contracting CD4+ clones turned up mainly in the CM and EM memory subsets, whereas EMRA was where CD8+ clones were enriched. The study covered only a couple of mild cases, and larger cohorts including severe cases with pre-infection samples were considered necessary. From day 15 to 85, contracting clones showed balanced CD4/CD8 phenotypes, whereas a second wave of clones that expanded from day 15 to 37 leaned towards CD4+. SARS-CoV-2 specificity was not confirmed for the second-wave clones peaking on day 37.

For sequencing, an Illumina NovaSeq 6000 was employed. TCRalpha and TCRbeta cDNA libraries were constructed by 5'RACE with constant-segment primers, with sample barcodes and unique molecular identifiers being introduced. Trizol reagent was used to extract RNA from every sample. Amplification of the libraries took two PCR steps, and the second step added a second sample barcode plus Illumina TruSeq adapters. The libraries were sequenced on an Illumina NovaSeq using 2 x 150 bp paired-end reads. On the authors' methods: The reads were demultiplexed and collapsed into UMI-guided consensus sequences using migec v1.2.7. Using mixcr v2.1.11, UMI consensuses were aligned to TRA and TRB V and J templates and then assembled into clonotypes. Clonotypes were classified as expanded or contracted when called significant by both edgeR and NoisET, with noise models trained on biological replicates. edgeR calls used a false discovery rate-adjusted p below 0.01 and a log2 fold-change threshold of 1. As an exploratory analysis of dynamics, PCA with hierarchical clustering was applied to max-normalized trajectories of the 1000 most abundant clonotypes. Separately sequenced CD4+ and CD8+ repertoires were used to assign a CD4 or CD8 phenotype to each responding clone. In-frame beta chains were kept once TCRdb had trimmed the public reads at Q25 with fastp and called clones with MiXCR. Merged by CDR3 protein, the rows form single entries marked with the most common genes and DNA. These V and J calls are TCRdb output, not the study's own analysis. For this sample the table gives hundreds of thousands of distinct CDR3 sequences, of which roughly 22% were detected only once. The ten largest clones capture about an eighth of the sample.

There are a few counts of this clonotype. Its antigen remains unidentified. Qualities for individual bases were not recorded, and no much larger clone is one base off. Reading from cysteine to phenylalanine, the CDR3 counts 18 amino acids. Of all the DNA, just the CDR3 is kept, 54 bases in frame from base 1. As encoded in the germline V gene (reference sequence), CDR1 is LGHDT while CDR2 is YNNKEL. Trimming at the junction amounts to 1 base on V and 0 bases on J, and the germline ends lie 16 bases apart. PBMCs were isolated by Ficoll-Paque density gradient centrifugation. Sequencing input: PBMCs or a T cell subset sorted from them (not recorded which). This sequence originates from an adult woman who had mild COVID-19 (a few samples of this study predate the infection). The sample titles of this study are shuffled in the database, so cell type and time point are left out; the donor was told from shared clones. The chain is encoded by TRBV3-1 joined to TRBJ1-3; TRBD1 might be the D gene, on 6 matching bases. The CDR3 protein: CASSQGGGTTFSGNTIYF. The base sequence is TGTGCCAGCAGCCAAGGTGGGGGCACAACCTTCTCTGGAAACACCATATATTTT.